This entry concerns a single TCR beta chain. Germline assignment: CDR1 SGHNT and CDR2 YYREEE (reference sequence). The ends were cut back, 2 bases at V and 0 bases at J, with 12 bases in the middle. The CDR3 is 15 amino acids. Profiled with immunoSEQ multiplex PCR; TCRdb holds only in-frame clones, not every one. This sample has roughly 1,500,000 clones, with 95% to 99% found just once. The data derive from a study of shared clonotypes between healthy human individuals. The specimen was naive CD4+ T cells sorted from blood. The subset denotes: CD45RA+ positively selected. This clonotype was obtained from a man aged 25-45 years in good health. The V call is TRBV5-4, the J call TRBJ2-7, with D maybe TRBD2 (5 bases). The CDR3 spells CASSLGLRSSYEQYF. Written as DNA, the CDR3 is TGTGCCAGCAGCTTAGGACTCCGCAGCTCCTACGAGCAGTACTTC.